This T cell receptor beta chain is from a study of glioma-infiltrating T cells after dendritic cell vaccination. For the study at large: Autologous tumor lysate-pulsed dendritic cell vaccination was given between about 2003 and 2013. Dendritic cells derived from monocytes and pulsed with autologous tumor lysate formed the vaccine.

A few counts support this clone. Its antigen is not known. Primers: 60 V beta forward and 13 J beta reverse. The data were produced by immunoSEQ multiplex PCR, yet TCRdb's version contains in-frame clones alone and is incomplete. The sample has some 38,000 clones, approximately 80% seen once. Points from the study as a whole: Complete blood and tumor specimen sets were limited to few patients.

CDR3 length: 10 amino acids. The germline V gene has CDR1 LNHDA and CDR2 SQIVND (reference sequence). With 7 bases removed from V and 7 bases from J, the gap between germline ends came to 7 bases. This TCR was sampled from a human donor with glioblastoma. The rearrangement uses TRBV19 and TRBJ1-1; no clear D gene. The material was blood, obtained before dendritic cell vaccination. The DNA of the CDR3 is TGTGCCAGTATCGGGATTGAAGCTTTCTTT. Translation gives CASIGIEAFF.